This TCR beta chain was retrieved from a study of blood T cell repertoires in COVID-19. About the research overall: Material from acute and convalescent COVID-19 was sourced from the United States, Italy and Spain. Sample material is recorded as cDNA or gDNA derived from T cells, B-cell-depleted T cells, or PBMCs.

This clone was recorded once. From germline, CDR1 is PRHDT and CDR2 FYEKMQ (reference sequence). The CDR3 has 16 amino acids. Deletions cut 0 bases from V and 4 bases from J, with 16 bases between. Repertoires were generated with immunoSEQ multiplex PCR, while TCRdb's copy carries only in-frame clones and drops some. This table holds some 240,000 clones, 80% to 90% found once. The Seattle site enrolled patients during active infection and followed them longitudinally. The TCR sequence derives from a woman aged 80 or older with COVID-19, enrolled during active disease. The chain employs TRBV13 and TRBJ2-7; D is uncertain. The sample comprised peripheral blood. CDR3 in DNA: TGTGCCAGCAGCTTAGGAAGCCGGATTAGCAGTTACGAGCAGTACTTC. Its translation: CASSLGSRISSYEQYF.